This T cell receptor (beta chain) was identified in a study of human T cells and chemical hapten exposure. The overall study: TCR yield per sample varied, mainly due to pooled library volumes.

Noted time point: patch test 3, about 24 weeks after DPC sensitization. The treatment: therapeutic diphenylcyclopropenone sensitization with weekly scalp DPC. TCRdb reprocessed the RACE reads with MiXCR, giving one entry per CDR3 protein. This sample carries about 76,000 distinct CDR3 sequences, 13% of them seen once, and the ten largest clones take approximately 5%. Broader study findings: TCRs whose frequency exceeded 1 in 1000 remained the same following DPC sensitization. The study found expanded TCRs formed significantly more large CDR3 similarity clusters than controls.

Germline lookup yields CDR1 SGDLS and CDR2 YYNGEE. Trimming cost V 3 bases and J 4 bases, with 18 bases left between them. This CDR3 comprises 16 residues. In the case of this clonotype: The target antigen is unknown.

The sequence derives from a woman aged 45-65 years with alopecia areata. Some clones in this sample may be carry-over from other donors' samples. The chain is built from TRBV9 and TRBJ2-3; D ambiguous. This specimen was whole blood, taken in connection with sensitization to the hapten diphenylcyclopropenone (DPC). The CDR3 DNA is TGTGCCAGCAGCGCAAAACCGGGCTCGTGGTCAGATACGCAGTATTTT. This translates into CASSAKPGSWSDTQYF.